This T cell receptor (beta chain) comes out of a study of CD8 T cells in Susac syndrome. Germline V CDR1 and CDR2: SGDLS, YYNGEE. The V segment lost 0 bases and the J segment 9 bases; nucleotides outside the gene matches: 12. The CDR3 loop spans 17 amino acids. TCR beta sequencing was performed on blood CD8+ and CD4+ T cells. With random hexamers, about 0.5 to 1 ug RNA was reverse transcribed. A single record per CDR3 protein comes from TCRdb applying MiXCR to the immunoSEQ multiplex PCR reads. Among about 280,000 distinct CDR3 sequences, 85% were seen once, and the ten largest hold around 0.12%. The chain carries TRBV9 and TRBJ2-1, with 10 bases aligning to TRBD2. The specimen was CD8+ T cells from PBMCs. This clonotype originated in a human donor with multiple sclerosis. The CDR3 region is CASSVGTSGRAAGEQFF. In DNA, the CDR3 is TGTGCCAGCAGCGTAGGGACCAGCGGGAGGGCCGCAGGTGAGCAGTTCTTC.